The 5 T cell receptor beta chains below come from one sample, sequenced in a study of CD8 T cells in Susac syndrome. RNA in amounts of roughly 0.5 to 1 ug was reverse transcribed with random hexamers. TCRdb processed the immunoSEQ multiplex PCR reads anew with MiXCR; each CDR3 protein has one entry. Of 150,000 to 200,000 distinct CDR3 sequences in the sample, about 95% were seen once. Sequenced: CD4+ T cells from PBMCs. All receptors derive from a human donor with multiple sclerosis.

This chain's CDR3 is CSATPPAGPNYGYTF. The CDR3 coding sequence is TGCAGTGCTACCCCTCCGGCAGGACCTAACTATGGCTACACCTTC. The chain recombines TRBV20-1 with TRBJ1-2; D is ambiguous. The CDR3 contains 15 residues. CDR1 and CDR2 (germline): DFQATT, SNEGSKA (reference sequence). V was shortened by 4 bases and J by 0 bases, with 15 bases between the two germline ends.

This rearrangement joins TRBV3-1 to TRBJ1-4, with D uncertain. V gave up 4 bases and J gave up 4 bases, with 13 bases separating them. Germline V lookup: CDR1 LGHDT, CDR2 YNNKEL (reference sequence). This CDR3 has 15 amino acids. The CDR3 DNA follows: TGTGCCAGCAGCCGATCACTAAGGGATAATGAAAAACTGTTTTTT. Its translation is CASSRSLRDNEKLFF.

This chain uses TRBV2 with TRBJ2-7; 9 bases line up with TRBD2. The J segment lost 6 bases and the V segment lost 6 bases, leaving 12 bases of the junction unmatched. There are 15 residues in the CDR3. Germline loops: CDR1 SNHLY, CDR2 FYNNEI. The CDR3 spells CASRPIAGEVGEQYF. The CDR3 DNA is TGTGCCAGCAGGCCCATAGCGGGAGAAGTTGGCGAGCAGTACTTC.

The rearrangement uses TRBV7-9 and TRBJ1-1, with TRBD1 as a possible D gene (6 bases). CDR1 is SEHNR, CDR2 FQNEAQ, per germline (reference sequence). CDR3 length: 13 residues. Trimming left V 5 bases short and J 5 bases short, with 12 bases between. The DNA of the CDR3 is TGTGCCAGCAGCACCCAGGGGAAAACTGAAGCTTTCTTT. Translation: CASSTQGKTEAFF.

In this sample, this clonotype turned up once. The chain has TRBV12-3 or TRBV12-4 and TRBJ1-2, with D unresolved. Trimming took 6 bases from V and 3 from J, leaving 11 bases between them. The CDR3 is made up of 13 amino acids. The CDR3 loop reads CASRPSGDYGYTF. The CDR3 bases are TGTGCCAGCAGGCCATCCGGGGACTATGGCTACACCTTC.